The T cell receptor (beta chain) described here comes from a study of cytomegalovirus exposure and HLA in healthy donors. Whole-study context: From donors who were HLA-typed, an early data release held 80 million to 95 million unique TCRs.

The study ran its PCR with 60 Vbeta and 13 Jbeta primers. Data came from immunoSEQ multiplex PCR; TCRdb stores just in-frame clones and leaves some out. The table shows some 130,000 clones, with roughly 85% occurring only once. A word on this clone: The target antigen is unknown.

The CDR3 totals 15 residues. The V and J ends lost 0 bases and 1 base, in that order; junction bases with no gene match: 2. CDR1 and CDR2 (germline): LNHDA, SQIVND (reference sequence). Regarding the study as a whole: Using a false discovery rate of 0.05, a later analysis showed that 16,951 TCR beta sequences were associated with HLA alleles. CMV serostatus alone was available as immune exposure information. Reports indicate that TCR beta sequences accurately predicted the HLA-A and HLA-B alleles of most subjects.

Sequenced input: PBMCs. The chain employs TRBV19 and TRBJ2-5; 7 nucleotides line up with TRBD1. The sequence derives from a man aged 35 to 55 in good health and CMV-seropositive. The CDR3 DNA reads as TGTGCCAGTAGTATAGATGGACAGGTCCAAGAGACCCAGTACTTC. Amino acid sequence: CASSIDGQVQETQYF.